This TCR beta chain was identified in a study of blood T cell repertoires in COVID-19. Looking at the study overall: Samples came from the United States, Italy and Spain, spanning acute and convalescent COVID-19. From T cells, B-cell-depleted T cells, or PBMCs came the material, which was cDNA or gDNA.

In the authors' methods: Amplifying reference gene primers gave estimates of nucleated cell counts. Assay: immunoSEQ multiplex PCR; the TCRdb copy retains only in-frame clones and omits some. V and J calls and clone size are given by that table; D and trimming were obtained from the DNA. The sample holds 74,000 or so clones, around 87% seen once. The CDR3 runs 12 residues. Per the germline V gene, CDR1 is SGHNT and CDR2 is YENEEA. Trimming stripped 3 bases from V and 5 bases from J, with 7 bases between. The chain links TRBV11-3 to TRBJ2-5; D unclear. This receptor was obtained from a man in his forties or fifties with acute or convalescent COVID-19. The sequenced material came from peripheral blood. CDR3 DNA sequence: TGTGCCAGCAGCTTTAACACGGAGACCCAGTACTTC. Translation gives CASSFNTETQYF. Looking up the rest from reference TRBV11-3 and TRBJ2-5 gives the full variable domain: EAGVVQSPRYKIIEKKQPVAFWCNPISGHNTLYWYLQNLGQGPELLIRYENEEAVDDSQLPKDRFSAERLKGVDSTLKIQPAELGDSAVYLCASSFNTETQYFGPGTRLLVL.